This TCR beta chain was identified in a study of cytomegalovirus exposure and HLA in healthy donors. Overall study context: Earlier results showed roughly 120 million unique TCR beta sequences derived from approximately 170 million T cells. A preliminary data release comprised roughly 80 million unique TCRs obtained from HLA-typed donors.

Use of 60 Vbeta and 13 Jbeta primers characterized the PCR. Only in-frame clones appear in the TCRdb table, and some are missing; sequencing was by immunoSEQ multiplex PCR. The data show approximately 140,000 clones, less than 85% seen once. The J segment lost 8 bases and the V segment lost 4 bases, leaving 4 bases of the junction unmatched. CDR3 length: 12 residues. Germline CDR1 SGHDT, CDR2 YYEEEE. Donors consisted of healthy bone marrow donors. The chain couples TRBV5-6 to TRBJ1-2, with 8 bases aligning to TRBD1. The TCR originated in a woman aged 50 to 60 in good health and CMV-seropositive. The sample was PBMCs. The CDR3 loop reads CASSRTGRGYTF. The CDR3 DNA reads TGTGCCAGCAGCCGGACAGGGCGGGGCTACACCTTC. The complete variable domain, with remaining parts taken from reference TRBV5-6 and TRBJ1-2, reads DAGVTQSPTHLIKTRGQQVTLRCSPKSGHDTVSWYQQALGQGPQFIFQYYEEEERQRGNFPDRFSGHQFPNYSSELNVNALLLGDSALYLCASSRTGRGYTFGSGTRLTVV.